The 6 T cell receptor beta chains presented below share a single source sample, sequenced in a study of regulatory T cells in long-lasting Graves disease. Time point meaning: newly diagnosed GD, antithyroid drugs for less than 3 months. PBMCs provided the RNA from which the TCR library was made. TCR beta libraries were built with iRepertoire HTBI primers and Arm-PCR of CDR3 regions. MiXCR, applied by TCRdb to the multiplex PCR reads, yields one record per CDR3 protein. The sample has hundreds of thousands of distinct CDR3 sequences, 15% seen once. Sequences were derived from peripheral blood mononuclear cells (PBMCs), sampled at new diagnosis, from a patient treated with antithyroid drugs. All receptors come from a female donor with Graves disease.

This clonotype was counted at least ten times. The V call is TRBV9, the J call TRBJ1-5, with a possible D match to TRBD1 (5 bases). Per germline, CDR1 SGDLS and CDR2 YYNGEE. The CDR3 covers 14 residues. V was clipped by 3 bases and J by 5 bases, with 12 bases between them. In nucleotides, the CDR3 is TGTGCCAGCAGCGCTCATGGGGGGGATCAGCCCCAGCATTTT. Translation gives CASSAHGGDQPQHF. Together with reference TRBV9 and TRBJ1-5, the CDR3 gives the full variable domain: DSGVTQTPKHLITATGQRVTLRCSPRSGDLSVYWYQQSLDQGLQFLIQYYNGEERAKGNILERFSAQQFPDLHSELNLSSLELGDSALYFCASSAHGGDQPQHFGDGTRLSIL.

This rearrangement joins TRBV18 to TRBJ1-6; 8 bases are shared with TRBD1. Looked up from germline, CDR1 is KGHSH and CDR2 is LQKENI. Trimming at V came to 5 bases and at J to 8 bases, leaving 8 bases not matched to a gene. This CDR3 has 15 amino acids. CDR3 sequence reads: CASSRGQGLDSPLHF. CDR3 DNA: TGTGCCAGCTCAAGAGGACAGGGCTTAGATTCACCCCTCCACTTT.

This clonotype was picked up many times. CDR3 DNA: TGTGCCAGCAGTCCCTCAAAAGGGGAGCAGTTCTTC. Translation gives CASSPSKGEQFF. The V and J genes are TRBV12-3 or TRBV12-4 and TRBJ2-1; the D is unclear. V lost 5 bases, J lost 10 bases, and 12 bases lay in between. There are 12 residues in the CDR3.

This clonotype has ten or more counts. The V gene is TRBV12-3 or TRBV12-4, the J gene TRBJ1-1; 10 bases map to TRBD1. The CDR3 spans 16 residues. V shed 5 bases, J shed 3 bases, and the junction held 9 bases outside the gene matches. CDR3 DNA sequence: TGTGCCAGCAGTCAAGGACAGGGGGGCTTTTACACTGAAGCTTTCTTT. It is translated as CASSQGQGGFYTEAFF.

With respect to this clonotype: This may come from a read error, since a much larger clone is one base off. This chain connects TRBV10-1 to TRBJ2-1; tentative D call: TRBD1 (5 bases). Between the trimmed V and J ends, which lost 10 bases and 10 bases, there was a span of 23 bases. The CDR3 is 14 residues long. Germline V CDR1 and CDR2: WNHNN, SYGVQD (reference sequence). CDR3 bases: TGCGCCACCACGACTGGGGCTTCGACGGGCGAGCAGTTCTTC. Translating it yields CATTTGASTGEQFF.

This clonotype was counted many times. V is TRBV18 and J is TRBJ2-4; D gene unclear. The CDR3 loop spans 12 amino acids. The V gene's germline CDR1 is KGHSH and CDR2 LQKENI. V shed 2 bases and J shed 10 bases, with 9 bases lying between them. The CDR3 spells CASSPGKEIQYF. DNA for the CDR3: TGTGCCAGCTCACCAGGGAAGGAGATTCAGTACTTC.